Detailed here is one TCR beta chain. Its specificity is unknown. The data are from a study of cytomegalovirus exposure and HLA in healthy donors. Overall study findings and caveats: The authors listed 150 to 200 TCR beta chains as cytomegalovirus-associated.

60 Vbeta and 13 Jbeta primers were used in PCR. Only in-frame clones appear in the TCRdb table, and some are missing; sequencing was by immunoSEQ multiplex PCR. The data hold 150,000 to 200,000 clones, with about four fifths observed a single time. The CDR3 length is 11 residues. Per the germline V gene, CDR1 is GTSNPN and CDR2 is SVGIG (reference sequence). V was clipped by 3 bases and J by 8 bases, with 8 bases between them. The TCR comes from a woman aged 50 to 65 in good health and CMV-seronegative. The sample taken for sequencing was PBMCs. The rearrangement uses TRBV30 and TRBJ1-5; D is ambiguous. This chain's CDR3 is CAWSREKPQHF. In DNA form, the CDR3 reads TGTGCCTGGAGCCGGGAAAAGCCCCAGCATTTT.